Below, 32 T cell receptor beta chains from the same sample are listed, as sequenced in a study of low-dose radiotherapy and immunotherapy resistance in tumors. Primers used for first-strand cDNA, a TRAV- and TRBV-specific set, covered both alpha and beta chains. A constant-region primer paired with the V-primer adapter amplified TCRs over approximately 18 PCR cycles. TCRdb reanalysed the reads using MiXCR and keeps one entry per CDR3 protein. The sample shows around 80,000 distinct CDR3 sequences, 17% of them seen only once. Time point specified: after trial treatment. Regarding treatment: LDRT plus nivolumab, ipilimumab, low-dose cyclophosphamide and aspirin (RACIN trial). Source: PBMCs, taken after low-dose radiotherapy plus immunotherapy. The source of these receptors is a male donor with prostate cancer.

Concerning this clonotype itself: A far larger clone is off by one base, so a read error is likely. CDR3 bases: TGTGCCAGCACCATGAGACACGGACAAGAGACCCAGTACTTC. As protein: CASTMRHGQETQYF. This chain joins TRBV7-9 and TRBJ2-5; the D is unclear. V gave up 7 bases and J gave up 2 bases, with 14 bases separating them. Germline lookup yields CDR1 SEHNR and CDR2 FQNEAQ (reference sequence). The CDR3 is 14 amino acids.

This clonotype has a count of ten or more. The rearrangement joins TRBV5-1 to TRBJ2-2, with 10 bases that match TRBD1. V was clipped by 2 bases and J by 5 bases; unmatched bases: 6. From germline, CDR1 is SGHRS and CDR2 YFSETQ. There are 16 residues in the CDR3. Here the CDR3 DNA reads TGCGCCAGCAGCTTCGACCGGACAGGGGGTACCGGGGAGCTGTTTTTT. It yields the protein CASSFDRTGGTGELFF. Filled out from reference TRBV5-1 and TRBJ2-2, the complete variable domain reads KAGVTQTPRYLIKTRGQQVTLSCSPISGHRSVSWYQQTPGQGLQFLFEYFSETQRNKGNFPGRFSGRQFSNSRSEMNVSTLELGDSALYLCASSFDRTGGTGELFFGEGSRLTVL.

This clonotype was counted ten times or more. The chain links TRBV19 to TRBJ1-1; maybe TRBD1 (5 bases). From germline, CDR1 is LNHDA and CDR2 SQIVND (reference sequence). CDR3 length: 13 amino acids. Trimming took off 9 bases at V and 1 base at J, with 12 bases between the two ends. In DNA, the CDR3 is TGTGCCAGCCTCCGGGACGGGAACACTGAAGCTTTCTTT. Residues: CASLRDGNTEAFF. The variable domain in full, with the rest retrieved from reference TRBV19 and TRBJ1-1, is DGGITQSPKYLFRKEGQNVTLSCEQNLNHDAMYWYRQDPGQGLRLIYYSQIVNDFQKGDIAEGYSVSREKKESFPLTVTSAQKNPTAFYLCASLRDGNTEAFFGQGTRLTVV.

This clonotype was counted at least ten times. V and J are TRBV3-1 and TRBJ2-7, with D perhaps matching TRBD1 (5 bases). The V gene lost 0 bases and the J gene lost 0 bases, with 12 bases spanning the gap. From germline, CDR1 is LGHDT and CDR2 YNNKEL (reference sequence). The CDR3 is made up of 16 amino acids. In DNA form, the CDR3 reads TGTGCCAGCAGCCAAGATATGGGGCAGAGCTCCTACGAGCAGTACTTC. This encodes CASSQDMGQSSYEQYF.

About this clonotype itself: A far larger clone is one base from this, pointing to a likely read error. V is TRBV27 and J is TRBJ1-1; 7 bases match TRBD1. V trimming: 5 bases; J trimming: 2 bases; junction bases outside the gene matches: 20. CDR3 length: 19 amino acids. CDR1 is MNHEY and CDR2 is SMNVEV in the germline V gene (reference sequence). This chain's CDR3 is CASSQTLATGDQFNTEAFF. The CDR3 bases are TGTGCCAGCAGTCAGACGTTAGCCACAGGGGACCAATTTAACACTGAAGCTTTCTTT.

The table lists this clonotype with many counts. CDR3 sequence: CASSLSPLAGGYTGELFF. The CDR3 nucleotides are TGTGCCAGCAGTCTTTCCCCGCTAGCGGGAGGGTATACCGGGGAGCTGTTTTTT. V usage is TRBV28 and J usage is TRBJ2-2, with TRBD2 matching over 12 bases. Germline CDR1 and CDR2: MDHEN and SYDVKM. The CDR3 has 18 amino acids. J gave up 5 bases and V 5 bases, and 12 bases lay outside the gene matches.

This clonotype was counted many times. V is TRBV19 and J is TRBJ1-1, with 8 bases aligning to TRBD1. This CDR3 region has 13 residues. Per the germline V gene, CDR1 is LNHDA and CDR2 is SQIVND (reference sequence). The V segment lost 6 bases and the J segment 5 bases; nucleotides outside the gene matches: 5. CDR3 residues: CASSTTGETEAFF. The CDR3, as DNA: TGTGCCAGTAGCACGACAGGGGAAACTGAAGCTTTCTTT.

The chain recombines TRBV24-1 with TRBJ2-5; 9 nucleotides agree with TRBD1. CDR3 length: 16 residues. The germline gives CDR1 KGHDR, CDR2 SFDVKD. The trim removed 5 bases at V and 3 bases at J, leaving 9 bases unmatched. The CDR3 loop is CATSGGGGTGKETQYF. The CDR3 coding sequence is TGTGCCACCAGTGGTGGCGGCGGGACAGGGAAAGAGACCCAGTACTTC.

This clonotype was observed at least ten times. The chain employs TRBV5-4 and TRBJ2-1, with D perhaps TRBD2 (5 bases). The germline V gene encodes CDR1 SGHNT and CDR2 YYREEE (reference sequence). CDR3 size: 15 residues. Trimming stripped 6 bases from V and 0 bases from J, with 13 bases between. CDR3 DNA: TGTGCCAGCATCCCCCCTGGGAGCTCCTACAATGAGCAGTTCTTC. Its protein product is CASIPPGSSYNEQFF.

About this clonotype itself: Just one base apart from a much larger clone, this may be a read error. The CDR3 region is CVSRVGGGQPQHF. Here the CDR3 DNA reads TGTGTCAGCAGAGTGGGGGGTGGTCAGCCCCAGCATTTT. This chain connects TRBV28 to TRBJ1-5, with D perhaps TRBD1 (5 bases). The CDR3 is 13 amino acids. From germline, CDR1 is MDHEN and CDR2 SYDVKM.

There are many counts of this clonotype. The chain has TRBV18 and TRBJ2-5, with D perhaps TRBD2 (7 bases). V gave up 6 bases and J gave up 4 bases, with 21 bases separating them. Germline V gene lookup returns CDR1 KGHSH and CDR2 LQKENI. The CDR3 extends over 16 amino acids. DNA of the CDR3: TGTGCCAGCTCGAAAGCGGGGACGACGACAGGAGAGACCCAGTACTTC. Its protein product is CASSKAGTTTGETQYF.

This clonotype showed up many times. The CDR3 region is CASSSGLPSYNEQFF. The CDR3 nucleotides are TGTGCCAGCAGTTCGGGCCTCCCCTCCTACAATGAGCAGTTCTTC. V usage is TRBV27 and J usage is TRBJ2-1; D is uncertain. This CDR3 comprises 15 residues. Germline V gives CDR1 MNHEY, CDR2 SMNVEV (reference sequence). V was clipped by 4 bases and J by 0 bases, with 10 bases between them.

V gene TRBV5-4 combines with J gene TRBJ2-7, with D tentatively TRBD2 (6 bases). There are 14 residues in the CDR3. Germline V gene data show CDR1 as SGHNT and CDR2 as YYREEE (reference sequence). The V end was cut by 4 bases, the J end by 0 bases, with 11 bases between. Here the CDR3 DNA reads TGTGCCAGCAGCCCCGGAGGGGCCTCCTACGAGCAGTACTTC. It translates to CASSPGGASYEQYF. The whole variable domain, remainder taken from reference TRBV5-4 and TRBJ2-7, is ETGVTQSPTHLIKTRGQQVTLRCSSQSGHNTVSWYQQALGQGPQFIFQYYREEENGRGNFPPRFSGLQFPNYSSELNVNALELDDSALYLCASSPGGASYEQYFGPGTRLTVT.

This clonotype has a count of ten or more. DNA of the CDR3: TGCAGCGTTGAAGATCTTCGGCAGATCGCGCTGGTTTTCTTT. Translated: CSVEDLRQIALVFF. This chain connects TRBV29-1 to TRBJ1-1; D unresolved. Trimming cost V 0 bases and J 13 bases, with 21 bases left between them. This CDR3 has 14 residues. Germline V gene sequence: CDR1 SQVTM, CDR2 ANQGSEA.

This clonotype was seen ten or more times. The rearrangement uses TRBV18 and TRBJ2-1, with 15 bases fitting TRBD2. The CDR3 extends over 16 amino acids. Trimming removed 2 bases from V and 8 bases from J; junction bases left unmatched: 4. Germline CDR1 and CDR2: KGHSH and LQKENI. Here the CDR3 reads CASSPGGLAGGHEQFF. The CDR3 DNA follows: TGTGCCAGCTCACCAGGGGGACTAGCGGGAGGACATGAGCAGTTCTTC.

Regarding this clonotype: The likely explanation is a read error, given a far larger clone one base away. The chain carries TRBV10-3 and TRBJ1-2; 7 nucleotides align to TRBD1. This CDR3 is built from 15 residues. Looked up from germline, CDR1 is ENHRY and CDR2 is SYGVKD. The CDR3 region has the DNA TGTGACAGCAGTTCGTACAGGGGAGCTAACTATGGCTACACCTTC. Its translation: CDSSSYRGANYGYTF.

This clonotype was seen repeatedly, ten times or more. This rearrangement joins TRBV11-2 to TRBJ2-3, with 10 bases identical to TRBD2. Germline V gene sequence: CDR1 SGHAT, CDR2 FQNNGV. The CDR3 has 17 residues. The V gene end was trimmed by 2 bases and the J gene end by 3 bases; junction bases not matched to a gene: 8. The CDR3 DNA reads TGTGCCAGCAGCTTAAGGCTAGCGGGAGAAGTAACAGATACGCAGTATTTT. It translates to CASSLRLAGEVTDTQYF.

This clonotype was detected ten times or more. The J gene is TRBJ2-5, the V gene TRBV28; 8 nucleotides agree with TRBD2. The germline V gene encodes CDR1 MDHEN and CDR2 SYDVKM. The V and J ends lost 8 bases and 5 bases, in that order; junction bases with no gene match: 7. This CDR3 has 13 residues. CDR3 region: CASQRGLRETQYF. CDR3 sequence (DNA): TGTGCCAGCCAGCGGGGGCTTCGGGAGACCCAGTACTTC.

This clonotype was found many times. The genes are TRBV12-3 or TRBV12-4 and TRBJ2-5; no definite D call. V lost 5 bases and J 5 bases, leaving 12 bases between the germline ends. This CDR3 is built from 13 residues. CDR3 in amino acids: CASSPTEGETQYF. The CDR3, as DNA: TGTGCCAGCAGTCCCACGGAAGGCGAGACCCAGTACTTC.

This clonotype was observed at least ten times. The chain is built from TRBV7-2 and TRBJ2-2; the D gene is possibly TRBD1 (7 bases). In germline, CDR1 is SGHTA, CDR2 FQGNSA. The CDR3 spans 11 residues. Trimming pared 5 bases from V and 14 bases from J, leaving 12 bases between. CDR3 sequence reads: CASSAGTDLFF. CDR3 coding DNA: TGTGCCAGCAGCGCGGGGACAGACCTGTTTTTT.

This clonotype was counted only a few times. The V and J genes are TRBV5-1 and TRBJ2-5, with 10 positions matching TRBD1. Germline V gene data show CDR1 as SGHRS and CDR2 as YFSETQ. V lost 6 bases, J lost 8 bases, and 7 bases stayed unmatched. The CDR3 contains 13 residues. The CDR3 DNA reads as TGCGCCAGCAACCCGGGACAGGGGACAACCCAGTACTTC. Amino acids: CASNPGQGTTQYF.

Ten or more counts support this clonotype. The chain uses TRBV30 and TRBJ2-7; the D gene is possibly TRBD1 (5 bases). This CDR3 contains 12 residues. Germline loops: CDR1 GTSNPN, CDR2 SVGIG (reference sequence). V dropped 2 bases and J dropped 7 bases, with 12 bases sitting between them. CDR3 sequence reads: CAWSSRVGEQYF. The DNA of the CDR3 is TGTGCCTGGAGTAGCAGGGTTGGGGAGCAGTACTTC.

This sequence joins TRBV10-3 and TRBJ2-7, with a weak D call TRBD1 (5 bases). CDR1 is ENHRY and CDR2 is SYGVKD in the germline V gene. The CDR3 runs to 15 residues. Trimming took 3 bases from V and 0 from J, leaving 12 bases between them. The DNA of the CDR3 is TGTGCCATCAGTGATCAGGGATTCAGCTCCTACGAGCAGTACTTC. This codes for CAISDQGFSSYEQYF.

This clonotype was counted at least ten times. The chain is built from TRBV6-2 or TRBV6-3 and TRBJ2-7; D call uncertain. CDR1 is MNHEY and CDR2 is SVGEGT in the germline V gene. This CDR3 comprises 14 residues. With 8 bases removed from V and 3 bases from J, the gap between germline ends came to 17 bases. CDR3 DNA: TGTGCCAGCGCCGACGGGCGAAGAGGCTACGAGCAGTACTTC. Its translation is CASADGRRGYEQYF.

As regards this clonotype: A much larger clone differs from this one at a single base, so this may be a read error. This CDR3 fails to terminate in the conserved phenylalanine or tryptophan, so it likely reflects a read error. This sequence joins TRBV5-1 and TRBJ2-5; 9 bases align to TRBD2. Germline assignment: CDR1 SGHRS and CDR2 YFSETQ. J lost 5 bases, V lost 2 bases, and 13 bases had no gene match. This CDR3 has 17 residues. CDR3 DNA: TGCGCCAGCAGCTTTTCCGGGCGGGAGGGCTCTTCGGAGACCCAGTACTCC. Translation: CASSFSGREGSSETQYS.

Remarks on this clonotype: A far larger clone is off by one base, so a read error is likely. This chain connects TRBV6-1 to TRBJ2-2; 13 bases fit TRBD2. V lost 10 bases to trimming and J lost 7 bases; unmatched junction nucleotides: 9. The length of the CDR3 is 15 residues. Germline lookup yields CDR1 MNHNS and CDR2 SASEGT. The CDR3 region is CANTERTSGSGELFF. In DNA, the CDR3 is TGTGCCAACACCGAGCGGACTAGCGGGAGCGGGGAGCTGTTTTTT.

This clonotype qualifies as medium-sized. In nucleotides, the CDR3 is TGTGCCAGCAGCTTGACGAGCCCCAATCAGCCCCAGCATTTT. It yields the protein CASSLTSPNQPQHF. The chain has TRBV5-5 and TRBJ1-5, with D unclear. Trimming cost V 1 base and J 3 bases, with 8 bases left between them. Germline loops: CDR1 SGHKS, CDR2 YYEKEE (reference sequence). The CDR3 is 14 amino acids.

CDR3 residues: CASSPTSYNEQFF. The CDR3 nucleotides read TGTGCCAGCAGCCCGACTTCTTACAATGAGCAGTTCTTC. The chain combines TRBV7-8 with TRBJ2-1; D is uncertain. The CDR3 runs to 13 residues. Deletions cut 5 bases from V and 4 bases from J, with 9 bases between. Per the germline V gene, CDR1 is SGHVS and CDR2 is FQNEAQ.

This clonotype was observed many times. The genes are TRBV9 and TRBJ2-5, with no clear D. Trimming removed 0 bases from V and 2 bases from J, with 5 bases in between. CDR3 size: 13 residues. Germline CDR1 is SGDLS and CDR2 is YYNGEE. CDR3 bases: TGTGCCAGCAGCGTAGCTCCACAAGAGACCCAGTACTTC. It encodes CASSVAPQETQYF.

This clonotype was recorded many times. The chain couples TRBV20-1 to TRBJ2-1; 7 nucleotides match TRBD2. Germline CDR1 reads DFQATT; CDR2 reads SNEGSKA (reference sequence). With 7 bases clipped from V and 2 bases from J, the junction kept 14 bases outside the gene matches. This CDR3 is built from 16 residues. The CDR3 DNA reads TGCAGTGGATCAACGGGAGGACGGCTAGCCTACAATGAGCAGTTCTTC. Its protein product is CSGSTGGRLAYNEQFF.

This clonotype has at least ten counts. CDR3 nucleotide sequence: TGTGCCAGCATTTCCAGCCCCAGCCCAGGTGCGCAAGCTTTCTTT. The encoded protein is CASISSPSPGAQAFF. The chain couples TRBV28 to TRBJ1-1, with unresolved D. V lost 7 bases, J lost 9 bases, and 24 bases lay in between. The CDR3 loop spans 15 amino acids. Germline V lookup: CDR1 MDHEN, CDR2 SYDVKM.

This clonotype was detected ten times or more. The V and J genes are TRBV7-9 and TRBJ2-1; no reliable D call. Germline assignment: CDR1 SEHNR and CDR2 FQNEAQ (reference sequence). With 5 bases removed from V and 4 bases from J, the gap between germline ends came to 12 bases. The CDR3 totals 14 residues. The chain's CDR3 is CASSRPVGYNEQFF. Written as DNA, the CDR3 is TGTGCCAGCAGCCGGCCAGTTGGGTACAATGAGCAGTTCTTC.